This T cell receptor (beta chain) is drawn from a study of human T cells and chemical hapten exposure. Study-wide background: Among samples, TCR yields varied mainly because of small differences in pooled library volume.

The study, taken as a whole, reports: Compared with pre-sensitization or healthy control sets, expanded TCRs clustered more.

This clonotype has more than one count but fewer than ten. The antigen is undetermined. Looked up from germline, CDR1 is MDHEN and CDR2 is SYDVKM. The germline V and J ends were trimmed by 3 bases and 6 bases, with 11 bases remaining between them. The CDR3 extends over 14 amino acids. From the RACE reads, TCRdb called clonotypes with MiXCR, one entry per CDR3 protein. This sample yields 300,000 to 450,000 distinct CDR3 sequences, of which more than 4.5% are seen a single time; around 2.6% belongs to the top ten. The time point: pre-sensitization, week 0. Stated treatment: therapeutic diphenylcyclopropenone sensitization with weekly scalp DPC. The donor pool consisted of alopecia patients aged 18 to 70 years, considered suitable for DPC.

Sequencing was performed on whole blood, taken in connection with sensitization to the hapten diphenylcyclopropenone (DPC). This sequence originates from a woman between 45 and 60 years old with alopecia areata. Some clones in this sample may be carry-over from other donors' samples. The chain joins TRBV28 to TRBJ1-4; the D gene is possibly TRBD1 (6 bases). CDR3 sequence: CASSFGGVDEKLFF. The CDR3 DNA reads TGTGCCAGCAGTTTCGGGGGCGTGGATGAAAAACTGTTTTTT.